These 2 T cell receptor beta chains share one sample of origin, sequenced in a study of blood T cell repertoires in COVID-19. Measured with immunoSEQ multiplex PCR; TCRdb has only the in-frame clones, and not every one. The data show around 300,000 clones, with 80% to 90% seen just once and almost 3% held by the top ten. Specimen: peripheral blood. The receptors were gathered from a man younger than 45 with active or convalescent COVID-19.

V gene TRBV7-9 combines with J gene TRBJ2-6; D is unclear. With 1 base removed from V and 0 bases from J, the gap between germline ends came to 4 bases. CDR3 length equals 15 residues. CDR1 SEHNR and CDR2 FQNEAQ come from the germline V gene (reference sequence). This chain's CDR3 is CASSLVVSGANVLTF. The CDR3 DNA follows: TGTGCCAGCAGCTTAGTCGTCTCTGGGGCCAACGTCCTGACTTTC.

A word on this clone: In the same sample, other DNA sequences code for this CDR3. The CDR3 DNA reads TGTGCCGGGGGCGGGGGCGGAACTGAAGCTTTCTTT. It is translated as CAGGGGGTEAFF. The chain has TRBV7-9 and TRBJ1-1, with a weak D call TRBD1 (6 bases). The length of the CDR3 is 12 residues. The V end lost 11 bases, the J end lost 5 bases, and 15 bases lay between the germline ends. Germline V gene sequence: CDR1 SEHNR, CDR2 FQNEAQ (reference sequence).